This TCR beta chain was captured by sequencing in a study of T cells in Graves' hyperthyroidism and ophthalmopathy. Researchers amplified the TCR beta CDR3 regions from RNA transcripts. RT-PCR in the first round (using the HTBI primer set) targeted the TCR CDR3. One entry per CDR3 protein results from TCRdb running MiXCR on the multiplex PCR reads. The sample has about 350,000 distinct CDR3 sequences; approximately 15% are singletons. CDR3 length equals 14 residues. CDR1 and CDR2 from the germline V gene are DFQATT and SNEGSKA (reference sequence). Trimming removed 0 bases from V and 8 bases from J, with 13 bases in between.

This TCR was sampled from a woman in her twenties or thirties with Graves' hyperthyroidism. Material: blood. The rearrangement joins TRBV20-1 to TRBJ1-4; D may be TRBD1 (5 bases). CDR3 nucleotide sequence: TGCAGTGCTAGAGATGGGGGGGGTAGCGAAAAACTGTTTTTT. The encoded protein is CSARDGGGSEKLFF.